What follows are 3 T cell receptor beta chains derived from one specimen sequenced in a study of identical twins. TCRdb re-derived calls from the 5' RACE reads in MiXCR, one entry per CDR3 protein. The repertoire has fewer than 900,000 distinct CDR3 sequences, around a sixth of them found once; the top ten carry 10% to 15%. The same data also went into a second study, on T cells expressing NK-cell markers.

The sample comprised PBMCs. All receptors come from a woman aged 18-35 years in good health.

This rearrangement joins TRBV6-1 to TRBJ2-6, with D uncertain. There are 16 residues in the CDR3. CDR1 MNHNS and CDR2 SASEGT come from the germline V gene. V was pared by 8 bases and J by 2 bases, with 16 bases between. The CDR3 DNA reads as TGTGCCAGCGCCCTGATATTTCGGGCTGGGGCCAACGTCCTGACTTTC. This encodes CASALIFRAGANVLTF.

This clonotype was counted a few times. This chain uses TRBV20-1 with TRBJ2-3; D gene ambiguous. The CDR3 consists of 11 residues. Trimming took 0 bases from V and 7 from J, leaving 5 bases between them. In germline, CDR1 is DFQATT, CDR2 SNEGSKA (reference sequence). CDR3 sequence: CSARDKNTQYF. The CDR3 DNA is TGCAGTGCTAGAGACAAAAATACGCAGTATTTT.

This clonotype has more than one count but fewer than ten. This chain joins TRBV21-1 and TRBJ1-3; the D segment call TRBD1 is taken from the table without a DNA check. TRBV21-1 is noted as a pseudogene. The CDR3 has 19 residues. The CDR3 region is CASSKNRDRAKSSGNTIYF. DNA for the CDR3: TGTGCCAGCAGCAAGAACCGGGACAGGGCCAAATCCTCTGGAAACACCATATATTTT.